The next 27 T cell receptor beta chains were all read from a single sample in a study of OX40 agonist ivuxolimab in advanced cancers. Preparation of the library involved the immunoSEQ multiplex PCR assay. TCRdb retrieved this table from immuneACCESS and kept in-frame rearrangements only. Not all clones are present; in checked studies, unresolved V genes account for under half, and no reason is known for the remainder. The sample table shows approximately 100,000 clones, and roughly nine tenths are seen once. The top ten constitute 0.3% to 0.4% of the sample. Here the sequenced sample was CD4+ or CD8+ T cells sorted from blood, taken in a trial of the OX40 agonist ivuxolimab. These TCRs come from an adult with an advanced solid tumor such as melanoma, head and neck, liver or kidney cancer.

The CDR3 loop reads CASSQEFARSAQYF. As DNA, the CDR3 is TGTGCCAGCAGCCAAGAGTTCGCACGGTCGGCCCAGTACTTC. The rearrangement links TRBV14 to TRBJ2-5; D gene unclear. The CDR3 runs to 14 residues. With 0 bases removed from V and 9 bases from J, the gap between germline ends came to 14 bases. CDR1 is SGHDN and CDR2 is FVKESK in the germline V gene.

This chain connects TRBV5-1 to TRBJ2-3; a possible D gene is TRBD2 (5 bases). CDR3 length equals 15 residues. Germline CDR1 reads SGHRS; CDR2 reads YFSETQ. The V end lost 2 bases, the J end lost 0 bases, and 10 bases lay between the germline ends. As DNA, the CDR3 is TGCGCCAGCAGCTTAGTAGCGACTAGCACAGATACGCAGTATTTT. Residues: CASSLVATSTDTQYF.

The V and J genes are TRBV6-4 and TRBJ2-1; possibly TRBD2 for D (6 bases). V lost 2 bases to trimming and J lost 8 bases, with 16 bases between them. This CDR3 has 15 residues. The germline V gene has CDR1 MRHNA and CDR2 SNTAGT. In DNA form, the CDR3 reads TGTGCCAGCAGTGACAGGAGGGGTCGGGTTGATGAGCAGTTCTTC. Amino acid sequence: CASSDRRGRVDEQFF.

This chain joins TRBV28 and TRBJ2-1, with 11 nucleotides matching TRBD2. This CDR3 is 16 amino acids long. Germline V gives CDR1 MDHEN, CDR2 SYDVKM. Unmatched junction bases numbered 8, after V lost 6 bases and J lost 4 bases. The CDR3 sequence is CASRPPGTSGYNEQFF. DNA of the CDR3: TGTGCCAGCAGACCTCCCGGGACTAGCGGATACAATGAGCAGTTCTTC.

As concerns this clone: Additional DNA sequences in this sample encode the identical CDR3. The CDR3: CASSLGGGQETQYF. The CDR3 DNA reads TGCGCCAGCAGCTTGGGTGGGGGGCAAGAGACCCAGTACTTC. V usage is TRBV5-1 and J usage is TRBJ2-5, with D perhaps TRBD2 (6 bases). The length of the CDR3 is 14 residues. V was clipped by 0 bases and J by 2 bases, with 8 bases between them. Germline CDR1 reads SGHRS; CDR2 reads YFSETQ.

The chain couples TRBV18 to TRBJ1-4; no definite D call. The CDR3 totals 17 residues. Per germline, CDR1 KGHSH and CDR2 LQKENI. V was pared by 4 bases and J by 8 bases, with 23 bases between. The CDR3 DNA sequence: TGTGCCAGCTCACGCACCCCCCGGGAGTTGGTGGAGGAAAAACTGTTTTTT. Amino acids: CASSRTPRELVEEKLFF.

The CDR3 protein is CASTPSHTGTGYREKLFF. The CDR3, as DNA: TGTGCCAGTACTCCATCTCACACCGGGACAGGGTACCGAGAAAAACTGTTTTTT. V usage is TRBV19 and J usage is TRBJ1-4, with 9 bases that match TRBD1. Germline values: CDR1 LNHDA, CDR2 SQIVND (reference sequence). Unmatched junction bases numbered 20, after V lost 7 bases and J lost 8 bases. The CDR3 has 18 amino acids.

V is TRBV28 and J is TRBJ1-1; no clear D gene. This CDR3 is 13 amino acids long. Germline V CDR1 and CDR2: MDHEN, SYDVKM. Trimming cost V 10 bases and J 7 bases, with 19 bases left between them. The DNA of the CDR3 is TGTGCCACTTCGCCCACCGTTCCCTTTGAAGCTTTCTTT. It specifies CATSPTVPFEAFF. Full variable domain (missing parts from reference TRBV28 and TRBJ1-1): DVKVTQSSRYLVKRTGEKVFLECVQDMDHENMFWYRQDPGLGLRLIYFSYDVKMKEKGDIPEGYSVSREKKERFSLILESASTNQTSMYLCATSPTVPFEAFFGQGTRLTVV.

This clone was seen only once. The chain recombines TRBV30 with TRBJ1-3; D unresolved. The CDR3 totals 11 residues. The germline V and J ends were trimmed by 3 bases and 7 bases, with 7 bases remaining between them. Germline values: CDR1 GTSNPN, CDR2 SVGIG (reference sequence). CDR3 in amino acids: CAWSMRNTIYF. CDR3 DNA sequence: TGTGCCTGGAGCATGAGGAACACCATATATTTT.

V is TRBV7-2 and J is TRBJ2-5; no clear D. Germline values: CDR1 SGHTA, CDR2 FQGNSA. The CDR3 extends over 12 amino acids. V lost 2 bases and J lost 5, with 6 bases in between. The CDR3 here is CASSLNGETQYF. The CDR3 DNA reads as TGTGCCAGCAGCTTAAATGGGGAGACCCAGTACTTC. The full variable domain, its missing parts supplied by reference TRBV7-2 and TRBJ2-5, is GAGVSQSPSNKVTEKGKDVELRCDPISGHTALYWYRQSLGQGLEFLIYFQGNSAPDKSGLPSDRFSAERTGGSVSTLTIQRTQQEDSAVYLCASSLNGETQYFGPGTRLLVL.

This sequence joins TRBV11-2 and TRBJ2-2; 15 nucleotides agree with TRBD2. The CDR3 is 16 residues long. The germline V gene has CDR1 SGHAT and CDR2 FQNNGV. The J segment lost 5 bases and the V segment lost 5 bases, leaving 3 bases of the junction unmatched. The CDR3 spells CASSRTSGRGTGELFF. The CDR3, as DNA: TGTGCCAGCAGCCGGACTAGCGGGAGGGGTACCGGGGAGCTGTTTTTT.

This clone was seen a single time. J is TRBJ1-4 and V is TRBV10-3; no clear D gene. Between the trimmed V and J ends, which lost 11 bases and 7 bases, there was a span of 20 bases. The CDR3 totals 14 residues. CDR1 and CDR2 (germline): ENHRY, SYGVKD. The CDR3 region is CAVGSVDAGEKLFF. DNA for the CDR3: TGTGCCGTGGGGAGTGTTGACGCGGGTGAAAAACTGTTTTTT.

This clone was detected once. CDR3 protein: CASRRTLAGDTIYF. The CDR3 coding sequence is TGTGCCAGCAGGAGAACCCTCGCCGGCGACACCATATATTTT. V gene TRBV27 combines with J gene TRBJ1-3; D unresolved. The length of the CDR3 is 14 residues. Trimming removed 6 bases from V and 8 bases from J, with 17 bases in between. The V gene's germline CDR1 is MNHEY and CDR2 SMNVEV (reference sequence).

CDR3: CASSLARGTYEQYF. The CDR3 DNA reads TGTGCCAGCAGCTTGGCACGGGGGACCTACGAGCAGTACTTC. V gene TRBV5-6 combines with J gene TRBJ2-7; TRBD2 might be the D (6 bases). The CDR3 contains 14 residues. The V and J ends lost 0 bases and 2 bases respectively, with 9 bases between them. Germline assignment: CDR1 SGHDT and CDR2 YYEEEE.

This clone showed up just a few times. The J gene is TRBJ2-2, the V gene TRBV7-7; 8 nucleotides align to TRBD1. The V segment lost 5 bases and the J segment 5 bases; nucleotides outside the gene matches: 7. The CDR3 is 15 amino acids. Per germline, CDR1 SSHAT and CDR2 FNYEAQ (reference sequence). The CDR3 reads CASSASDRGTGELFF. The CDR3 region has the DNA TGTGCCAGCAGCGCCTCAGACAGGGGAACCGGGGAGCTGTTTTTT. The full variable domain, its missing parts supplied by reference TRBV7-7 and TRBJ2-2, is GAGVSQSPRYKVTKRGQDVTLRCDPISSHATLYWYQQALGQGPEFLTYFNYEAQPDKSGLPSDRFSAERPEGSISTLTIQRTEQRDSAMYRCASSASDRGTGELFFGEGSRLTVL.

The chain joins TRBV5-1 to TRBJ2-7; tentatively, D is TRBD1 (6 bases). Germline CDR1 and CDR2: SGHRS and YFSETQ. V lost 4 bases, J lost 6 bases, and 17 bases lay in between. This CDR3 is 14 amino acids long. The CDR3 coding sequence is TGCGCCAGCAGCGGTGGGACACAACGAGGCGAGCAGTACTTC. This codes for CASSGGTQRGEQYF.

The chain couples TRBV14 to TRBJ2-5, with D possibly TRBD1 on 5 matching bases. Germline CDR1 is SGHDN and CDR2 is FVKESK. Trimming took 3 bases from V and 6 from J, leaving 14 bases between them. The CDR3 loop spans 14 amino acids. Here the CDR3 DNA reads TGTGCCAGCAGCCAGATAGGGGTTGGAAAGACCCAGTACTTC. Translation gives CASSQIGVGKTQYF. Full variable domain (rest looked up from reference TRBV14 and TRBJ2-5): EAGVTQFPSHSVIEKGQTVTLRCDPISGHDNLYWYRRVMGKEIKFLLHFVKESKQDESGMPNNRFLAERTGGTYSTLKVQPAELEDSGVYFCASSQIGVGKTQYFGPGTRLLVL.

The rearrangement uses TRBV5-1 and TRBJ2-1, with 9 bases lining up with TRBD2. The CDR3 runs 15 residues. In germline, CDR1 is SGHRS, CDR2 YFSETQ. J was trimmed by 7 bases and V by 1 base; bases with no gene match: 6. The CDR3 sequence is CASSLLSSGINEQFF. DNA for the CDR3: TGCGCCAGCAGCTTGCTCTCTAGCGGGATTAATGAGCAGTTCTTC.

This chain joins TRBV6-6 and TRBJ2-7, with 13 positions matching TRBD2. Germline trimming cut 6 bases from V and 4 bases from J; bases unmatched to any gene: 6. The CDR3 is 15 amino acids. The germline gives CDR1 MNHNY, CDR2 SVGAGI (reference sequence). The CDR3 sequence is CASSRTSGSQYEQYF. The CDR3, as DNA: TGTGCCAGCAGCCGGACTAGCGGGAGTCAATACGAGCAGTACTTC.

The rearrangement uses TRBV18 and TRBJ2-7, with TRBD2 matching 9 bases. The germline gives CDR1 KGHSH, CDR2 LQKENI. Unmatched junction bases numbered 0, after V lost 3 bases and J lost 0 bases. The CDR3 runs 14 residues. The CDR3, as DNA: TGTGCCAGCTCACCTAGCGGGGGCTCCTACGAGCAGTACTTC. Protein product: CASSPSGGSYEQYF. The complete variable domain, with remaining parts taken from reference TRBV18 and TRBJ2-7, reads NAGVMQNPRHLVRRRGQEARLRCSPMKGHSHVYWYRQLPEEGLKFMVYLQKENIIDESGMPKERFSAEFPKEGPSILRIQQVVRGDSAAYFCASSPSGGSYEQYFGPGTRLTVT.

The CDR3 bases are TGTGCCAGTAGTCCAGCGGACGGTTTTGAGCAGTACTTC. Its protein product is CASSPADGFEQYF. The chain uses TRBV19 and TRBJ2-7; D perhaps matches TRBD2 (5 bases). Per the germline V gene, CDR1 is LNHDA and CDR2 is SQIVND (reference sequence). This CDR3 spans 13 amino acids. V shed 5 bases and J shed 7 bases, with 15 bases lying between them.

The gene calls are TRBV13 and TRBJ2-3; 8 bases map to TRBD2. V shed 6 bases, J shed 6 bases, and the junction held 8 bases outside the gene matches. The CDR3 has 14 residues. Germline V lookup: CDR1 PRHDT, CDR2 FYEKMQ (reference sequence). The CDR3 nucleotides read TGTGCCAGCAGTTCGCCCGGCGGGAGGGATACGCAGTATTTT. Its protein product is CASSSPGGRDTQYF.

This clone has a single count. The chain carries TRBV6-5 and TRBJ2-2, with D hard to call. Germline-derived CDR1 and CDR2 are MNHEY and SVGAGI. V dropped 6 bases and J dropped 6 bases, with 11 bases sitting between them. CDR3 length equals 13 residues. CDR3 in amino acids: CASSPDRSGELFF. Written as DNA, the CDR3 is TGTGCCAGCAGCCCGGACCGTTCCGGGGAGCTGTTTTTT.

The chain has TRBV28 and TRBJ2-7; 7 positions match TRBD2. The V gene end was trimmed by 2 bases and the J gene end by 0 bases; junction bases not matched to a gene: 1. CDR1 and CDR2 from the germline V gene are MDHEN and SYDVKM. The CDR3 consists of 14 residues. CDR3 DNA sequence: TGTGCCAGCAGTTTACTAGCGGACTCCTACGAGCAGTACTTC. The encoded protein is CASSLLADSYEQYF.

J is TRBJ2-1 and V is TRBV15; weak D call: TRBD2 (6 bases). The CDR3 is made up of 16 amino acids. The germline CDR1 and CDR2 sequences are LNHNV and YYDKDF (reference sequence). Trimming cost V 1 base and J 5 bases, with 15 bases left between them. The CDR3 DNA sequence: TGTGCCACCAGCAGAGGCCCGAGCGGGCGGGACAATGAGCAGTTCTTC. It encodes CATSRGPSGRDNEQFF. The full variable domain, in which reference TRBV15 and TRBJ2-1 provide the parts outside the CDR3, is DAMVIQNPRYQVTQFGKPVTLSCSQTLNHNVMYWYQQKSSQAPKLLFHYYDKDFNNEADTPDNFQSRRPNTSFCFLDIRSPGLGDTAMYLCATSRGPSGRDNEQFFGPGTRLTVL.

The V call is TRBV27, the J call TRBJ2-1; 7 bases fit TRBD2. Trimming cost V 3 bases and J 1 base; bases outside gene matches: 3. The germline gives CDR1 MNHEY, CDR2 SMNVEV (reference sequence). The CDR3 totals 15 residues. The CDR3 bases are TGTGCCAGCAGTTTGGTCGGGAGGTCCTACAATGAGCAGTTCTTC. It yields the protein CASSLVGRSYNEQFF.

The chain uses TRBV18 and TRBJ2-7; D may be TRBD2 (5 bases). The CDR3 covers 12 residues. V lost 6 bases and J 6 bases, leaving 12 bases between the germline ends. From germline, CDR1 is KGHSH and CDR2 LQKENI. The CDR3 spells CASSDSSGEQYF. DNA for the CDR3: TGTGCCAGCTCGGACTCTTCGGGCGAGCAGTACTTC.